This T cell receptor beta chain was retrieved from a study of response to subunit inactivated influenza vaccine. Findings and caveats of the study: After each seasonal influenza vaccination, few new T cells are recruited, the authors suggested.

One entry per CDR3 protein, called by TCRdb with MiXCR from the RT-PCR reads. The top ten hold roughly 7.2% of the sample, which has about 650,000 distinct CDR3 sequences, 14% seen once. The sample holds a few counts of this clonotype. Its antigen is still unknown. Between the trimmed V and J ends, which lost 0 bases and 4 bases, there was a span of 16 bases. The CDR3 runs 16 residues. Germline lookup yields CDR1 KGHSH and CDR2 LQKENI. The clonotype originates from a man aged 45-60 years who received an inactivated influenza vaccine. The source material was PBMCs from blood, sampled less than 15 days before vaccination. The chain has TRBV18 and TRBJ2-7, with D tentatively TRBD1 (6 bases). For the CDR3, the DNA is TGTGCCAGCTCACCACCACCGGGACAACTGGCGTACGAGCAGTACTTC. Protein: CASSPPPGQLAYEQYF.